Below are 18 T cell receptor beta chains sequenced from a single sample in a study of cytomegalovirus exposure and HLA in healthy donors. Both 60 Vbeta primers and 13 Jbeta primers went into the PCR. TCRdb keeps only in-frame clones here, not all; method: immunoSEQ multiplex PCR. The data show around 180,000 clones, roughly 70% seen once. The sequenced sample was PBMCs. The source of these receptors is a girl between 5 and 17 years old in good health and CMV-seronegative.

The chain recombines TRBV18 with TRBJ2-1; 9 bases map to TRBD1. The CDR3 spans 13 residues. J lost 9 bases, V lost 5 bases, and 5 bases had no gene match. Germline CDR1 reads KGHSH; CDR2 reads LQKENI. The CDR3 is CASSATGGGEQFF. The DNA of the CDR3 is TGTGCCAGCTCAGCGACAGGGGGTGGTGAGCAGTTCTTC.

In nucleotides, the CDR3 is TGTGCCAGCAGCTTGGACGGGTCAGCCTACGAGCAGTACTTC. It translates to CASSLDGSAYEQYF. The J gene is TRBJ2-7, the V gene TRBV5-4; D is unresolved. The CDR3 contains 14 residues. Per germline, CDR1 SGHNT and CDR2 YYREEE (reference sequence). V was pared by 0 bases and J by 2 bases, with 9 bases between.

The rearrangement joins TRBV2 to TRBJ1-1, with a possible D match to TRBD1 (5 bases). The ends were cut back, 0 bases at V and 3 bases at J, with 8 bases in the middle. Germline V CDR1 and CDR2: SNHLY, FYNNEI. This CDR3 contains 14 residues. DNA for the CDR3: TGTGCCAGCAGTGAAGCGGGGGGTTACACTGAAGCTTTCTTT. Amino acid sequence: CASSEAGGYTEAFF. Full variable domain (rest looked up from reference TRBV2 and TRBJ1-1): EPEVTQTPSHQVTQMGQEVILRCVPISNHLYFYWYRQILGQKVEFLVSFYNNEISEKSEIFDDQFSVERPDGSNFTLKIRSTKLEDSAMYFCASSEAGGYTEAFFGQGTRLTVV.

This chain uses TRBV15 with TRBJ1-4, with D tentatively TRBD1 (6 bases). The CDR3 is 15 amino acids. Trimming shortened V by 5 bases and J by 12 bases, and 22 bases separated the two germline ends. Germline values: CDR1 LNHNV, CDR2 YYDKDF (reference sequence). In nucleotides, the CDR3 is TGTGCCACCAGCCTGTGGACAGCCTTTGAGGTGGAACTGTTTTTT. This codes for CATSLWTAFEVELFF.

The rearrangement joins TRBV7-9 to TRBJ1-4; 8 nucleotides align to TRBD1. With V trimmed by 5 bases and J by 3 bases, 5 bases remained unmatched. The CDR3 runs 15 residues. Per the germline V gene, CDR1 is SEHNR and CDR2 is FQNEAQ (reference sequence). The CDR3 DNA sequence: TGTGCCAGCAGCCCCGACAGGGGTCCTAATGAAAAACTGTTTTTT. This gives the protein CASSPDRGPNEKLFF.

V and J are TRBV5-1 and TRBJ2-1; 13 nucleotides agree with TRBD2. This CDR3 comprises 16 residues. Germline CDR1 is SGHRS and CDR2 is YFSETQ. Trimming removed 2 bases from V and 5 bases from J; junction bases left unmatched: 4. The CDR3 is CASSFSLAGGHNEQFF. CDR3 nucleotide sequence: TGCGCCAGCAGCTTCTCACTAGCGGGGGGGCACAATGAGCAGTTCTTC.

The chain employs TRBV27 and TRBJ1-5; 8 positions agree with TRBD1. Germline CDR1 and CDR2: MNHEY and SMNVEV (reference sequence). The CDR3 is 20 residues long. With V trimmed by 5 bases and J by 0 bases, 18 bases remained unmatched. DNA for the CDR3: TGTGCCAGCAGTCCCTGGACAGGGACCCATATCAGGAATAGCAATCAGCCCCAGCATTTT. It codes for CASSPWTGTHIRNSNQPQHF.

The chain employs TRBV5-6 and TRBJ2-5; 7 bases are shared with TRBD1. Germline V gives CDR1 SGHDT, CDR2 YYEEEE. The trim removed 2 bases at V and 4 bases at J, leaving 2 bases unmatched. CDR3 length: 13 amino acids. This CDR3 is CASSLGTVETQYF. The DNA of the CDR3 is TGTGCCAGCAGCTTAGGGACAGTAGAGACCCAGTACTTC.

J is TRBJ1-6 and V is TRBV27; 7 bases map to TRBD1. V gave up 4 bases and J gave up 4 bases; unmatched junction bases: 10. CDR3 length equals 17 residues. Germline loops: CDR1 MNHEY, CDR2 SMNVEV (reference sequence). The CDR3 nucleotides are TGTGCCAGCAGTTCAGGAGGGGCAGGGGGTTATAATTCACCCCTCCACTTT. Translated: CASSSGGAGGYNSPLHF.

This clone has a handful of counts. The chain links TRBV6-5 to TRBJ1-1, with 7 bases aligning to TRBD1. CDR1 and CDR2 (germline): MNHEY, SVGAGI. Trimming took 6 bases from V and 4 from J; bases not matched to a gene: 5. There are 13 residues in the CDR3. This chain's CDR3 is CASRGQWSTEAFF. The CDR3 coding sequence is TGTGCCAGCAGGGGACAGTGGAGCACTGAAGCTTTCTTT.

The chain links TRBV13 to TRBJ2-5; D possibly corresponds to TRBD1 (6 bases). Trimming pared 5 bases from V and 14 bases from J, leaving 21 bases between. The length of the CDR3 is 13 residues. Germline assignment: CDR1 PRHDT and CDR2 FYEKMQ (reference sequence). The CDR3 region has the DNA TGTGCCAGCAGCACCTCCCGGGACACAAGTTCCTACTTC. Protein product: CASSTSRDTSSYF. Full variable domain (remainder filled in from reference TRBV13 and TRBJ2-5): AAGVIQSPRHLIKEKRETATLKCYPIPRHDTVYWYQQGPGQDPQFLISFYEKMQSDKGSIPDRFSAQQFSDYHSELNMSSLELGDSALYFCASSTSRDTSSYFGPGTRLLVL.

This clone was counted only a few times. The chain is built from TRBV19 and TRBJ1-1; D remains unclear. This CDR3 contains 14 residues. Between the trimmed V and J ends, which lost 7 bases and 7 bases, there was a span of 19 bases. CDR1 is LNHDA and CDR2 is SQIVND in the germline V gene (reference sequence). The CDR3 DNA reads as TGTGCCAGTACCGCAGCGAGCGGGCACCTTGAAGCTTTCTTT. Protein product: CASTAASGHLEAFF.

The chain combines TRBV7-9 with TRBJ1-1; the D is unclear. V lost 5 bases and J lost 10, with 17 bases in between. The CDR3 covers 13 residues. Germline-derived CDR1 and CDR2 are SEHNR and FQNEAQ (reference sequence). CDR3 loop: CASSVSVEEGAFF. As DNA, the CDR3 is TGTGCCAGCAGCGTTTCAGTCGAGGAGGGAGCTTTCTTT.

J is TRBJ1-2 and V is TRBV7-8; 7 bases map to TRBD1. CDR3 length: 16 amino acids. Germline CDR1 SGHVS, CDR2 FQNEAQ. Trimming cost V 4 bases and J 10 bases; bases outside gene matches: 18. The CDR3 DNA follows: TGTGCCAGCAGCTCTGGCGTAGGCTCCCAGGGGGGACTCTACACCTTC. It translates to CASSSGVGSQGGLYTF.

The chain is built from TRBV7-3 and TRBJ2-7; 7 bases agree with TRBD1. Germline V lookup: CDR1 SGHTA, CDR2 FQGTGA. CDR3 length equals 15 residues. V lost 2 bases and J lost 3; bases outside the gene matches: 7. Here the CDR3 reads CASSLETGPNYEQYF. The CDR3 DNA sequence: TGTGCCAGCAGCTTAGAGACAGGGCCTAACTACGAGCAGTACTTC.

This clone has just one count. The chain links TRBV2 to TRBJ2-7; D not resolved. Trimming removed 2 bases at V and 1 base at J, with 12 bases between. Germline V gene lookup returns CDR1 SNHLY and CDR2 FYNNEI. CDR3 length equals 15 residues. CDR3 nucleotide sequence: TGTGCCAGCAGTGAACTGGTTATGGAGTCCTACGAGCAGTACTTC. The encoded protein is CASSELVMESYEQYF.

The V gene is TRBV25-1, the J gene TRBJ1-2; no clear D. The V and J ends lost 2 bases and 8 bases respectively, with 9 bases between them. Germline V CDR1 and CDR2: MGHDK, SYGVNS. The CDR3 extends over 12 amino acids. CDR3 in amino acids: CASSEQARGYTF. The CDR3 coding sequence is TGTGCCAGCAGTGAACAGGCTCGAGGCTACACCTTC.

This clone has just a few counts. J is TRBJ1-2 and V is TRBV6-1; D is perhaps TRBD1 (6 bases). Germline assignment: CDR1 MNHNS and CDR2 SASEGT. The CDR3 runs 14 residues. Between the trimmed V and J ends, which lost 5 bases and 0 bases, there was a span of 10 bases. CDR3 region: CASSRDTANYGYTF. The CDR3 nucleotides are TGTGCCAGCAGTAGGGACACAGCTAACTATGGCTACACCTTC.